Given below is one TCR beta chain in context. The antigen is not known. This sample is part of a study of shared clonotypes between healthy human individuals. Study-wide findings and caveats: Compared with clonotypes that all four donors shared, non-shared clonotypes had lower generation probabilities.

There were only Caucasian adults among the donors, and all lived in Nashville, Tennessee. Original analysis: ImmunoSEQ supplied junction-only sequences lacking quality scores, so filtering was different. The data were produced by immunoSEQ multiplex PCR, yet TCRdb's version contains in-frame clones alone and is incomplete. V and J calls and clone size are those listed in that table; D and trimming were worked out from the DNA. The sample contains 950,000 to 1,300,000 clones, about 75% of which appear only once. CDR1 is MNHEY, CDR2 SVGAGI, per germline. This CDR3 comprises 15 residues. The V and J ends lost 8 bases and 2 bases, in that order; junction bases with no gene match: 7.

The sequencing sample was made of memory CD4+ T cells sorted from blood. Sample subset: CD45RA-negative fraction. The chain has TRBV6-5 and TRBJ2-3; 10 bases fit TRBD2. The sequence derives from a man aged 18 to 29 in good health. The CDR3 nucleotides read TGTGCCAGCGGGTTTAGCGGGGGGACCACAGATACGCAGTATTTT. This sequence encodes CASGFSGGTTDTQYF.